Below, 9 T cell receptor beta chains from the same sample are listed, as sequenced in a study of OX40 agonist ivuxolimab in advanced cancers. TCRdb keeps only in-frame clones here, not all; method: immunoSEQ multiplex PCR. The profile covers fewer than 35,000 clones, with 81% appearing a single time and about 18% taken by the ten largest. Material: CD4+ or CD8+ T cells sorted from blood, obtained in a trial of the OX40 agonist ivuxolimab. These receptors were taken from an adult with an advanced solid tumor such as melanoma, head and neck, liver or kidney cancer.

This chain connects TRBV7-9 to TRBJ2-2; the D gene could be TRBD1 or TRBD2 (5 bases each). The CDR3 has 14 amino acids. CDR1 and CDR2 from the germline V gene are SEHNR and FQNEAQ (reference sequence). V was trimmed by 3 bases and J by 1 base, leaving 6 bases between them. CDR3 bases: TGTGCCAGCAGCTTGAGGGGGAACACCGGGGAGCTGTTTTTT. Residues: CASSLRGNTGELFF.

The V and J genes are TRBV5-1 and TRBJ1-2, with D perhaps matching TRBD1 (6 bases). The CDR3 contains 14 residues. V shed 4 bases and J shed 4 bases, with 14 bases lying between them. The germline gives CDR1 SGHRS, CDR2 YFSETQ. In nucleotides, the CDR3 is TGCGCCAGCAGCCCGGGGGACAACTTCTATGGCTACACCTTC. It translates to CASSPGDNFYGYTF.

This sequence joins TRBV6-5 and TRBJ2-7; 7 nucleotides match TRBD1. This CDR3 comprises 14 residues. V lost 7 bases, J lost 5 bases, and 11 bases stayed unmatched. Germline V gene lookup returns CDR1 MNHEY and CDR2 SVGAGI. In DNA form, the CDR3 reads TGTGCCAGCACCCAGGACAGGCCCGTAAACGAGCAGTACTTC. Its translation is CASTQDRPVNEQYF.

This clone was recorded once. The V and J genes are TRBV5-1 and TRBJ1-6, with TRBD1 matching 9 bases. The ends lost 4 bases at V and 7 bases at J; junction bases unmatched: 6. This CDR3 has 15 amino acids. The germline V gene has CDR1 SGHRS and CDR2 YFSETQ. This CDR3 is CASSAGTGPNSPLHF. The CDR3 DNA sequence: TGCGCCAGCAGCGCCGGGACAGGGCCCAATTCACCCCTCCACTTT.

J is TRBJ1-3 and V is TRBV7-9, with 7 bases that match TRBD1. J was trimmed by 0 bases and V by 5 bases; bases with no gene match: 4. The germline CDR1 and CDR2 sequences are SEHNR and FQNEAQ (reference sequence). The CDR3 loop spans 15 amino acids. In nucleotides, the CDR3 is TGTGCCAGCAGCCTCCGGGACAGCTCTGGAAACACCATATATTTT. Amino acid sequence: CASSLRDSSGNTIYF.

The rearrangement uses TRBV7-9 and TRBJ1-1; possibly TRBD1 for D (5 bases). Germline values: CDR1 SEHNR, CDR2 FQNEAQ (reference sequence). The CDR3 spans 15 residues. V was trimmed by 3 bases and J by 0 bases, leaving 11 bases between them. Here the CDR3 reads CASSLGRVVNTEAFF. DNA for the CDR3: TGTGCCAGCAGCTTGGGCAGGGTTGTGAACACTGAAGCTTTCTTT. Complete variable domain (other parts from reference TRBV7-9 and TRBJ1-1): DTGVSQNPRHKITKRGQNVTFRCDPISEHNRLYWYRQTLGQGPEFLTYFQNEAQLEKSRLLSDRFSAERPKGSFSTLEIQRTEQGDSAMYLCASSLGRVVNTEAFFGQGTRLTVV.

This chain links TRBV7-2 with TRBJ2-7; D possibly uses TRBD1 or TRBD2 (5 bases each). The CDR3 runs to 14 residues. V lost 4 bases and J 2 bases, leaving 12 bases between the germline ends. Germline V gives CDR1 SGHTA, CDR2 FQGNSA. CDR3 sequence: CASSYHRGTYEQYF. The CDR3 DNA sequence: TGTGCCAGCAGCTACCACCGGGGCACCTACGAGCAGTACTTC.

The rearrangement uses TRBV11-2 and TRBJ2-2; 9 bases align to TRBD1. The CDR3 has 18 residues. CDR1 and CDR2 from the germline V gene are SGHAT and FQNNGV. After removal of 6 bases from V and 1 base from J, the junction contained 12 bases not matched to a gene. The CDR3 here is CASRHHLGGQGNTGELFF. DNA of the CDR3: TGTGCCAGCAGACACCACCTGGGGGGACAGGGGAACACCGGGGAGCTGTTTTTT.

This clone was counted a few times. For the CDR3, the DNA is TGTGCCAGCAGCACCACAATCACAGATACGCAGTATTTT. Protein product: CASSTTITDTQYF. This rearrangement joins TRBV2 to TRBJ2-3; the D is unclear. Trimming took 6 bases from V and 2 from J, leaving 9 bases between them. CDR3 length: 13 residues. CDR1 and CDR2 from the germline V gene are SNHLY and FYNNEI.